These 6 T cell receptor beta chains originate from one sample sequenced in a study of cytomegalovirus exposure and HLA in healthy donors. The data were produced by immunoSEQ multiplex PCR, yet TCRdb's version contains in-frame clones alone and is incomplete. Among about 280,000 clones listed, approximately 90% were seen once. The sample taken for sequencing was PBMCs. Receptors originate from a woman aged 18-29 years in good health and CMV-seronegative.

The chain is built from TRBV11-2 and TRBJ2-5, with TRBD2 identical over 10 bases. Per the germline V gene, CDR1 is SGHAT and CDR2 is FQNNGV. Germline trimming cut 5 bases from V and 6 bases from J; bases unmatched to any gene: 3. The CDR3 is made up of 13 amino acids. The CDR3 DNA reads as TGTGCCAGCAGCCCGACTAGCGGGCAGACCCAGTACTTC. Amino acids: CASSPTSGQTQYF.

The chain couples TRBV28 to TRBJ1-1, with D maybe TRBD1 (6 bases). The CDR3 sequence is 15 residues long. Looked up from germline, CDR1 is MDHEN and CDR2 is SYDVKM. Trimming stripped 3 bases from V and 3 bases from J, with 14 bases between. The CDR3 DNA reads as TGTGCCAGCAGTTTTCCCGGGACACAACACACTGAAGCTTTCTTT. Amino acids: CASSFPGTQHTEAFF.

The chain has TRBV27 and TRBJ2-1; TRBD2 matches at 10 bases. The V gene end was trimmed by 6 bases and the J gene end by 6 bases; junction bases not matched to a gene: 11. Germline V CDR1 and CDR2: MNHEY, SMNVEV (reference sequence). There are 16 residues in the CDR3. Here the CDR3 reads CASSLNLAGAGNEQFF. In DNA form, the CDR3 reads TGTGCCAGCAGCCTAAACCTAGCGGGAGCCGGCAATGAGCAGTTCTTC.

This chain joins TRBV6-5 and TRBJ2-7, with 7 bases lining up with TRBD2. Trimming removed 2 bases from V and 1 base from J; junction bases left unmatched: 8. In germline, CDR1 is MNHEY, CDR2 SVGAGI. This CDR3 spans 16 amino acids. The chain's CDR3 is CASSYRGGDRSYEQYF. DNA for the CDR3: TGTGCCAGCAGTTACCGCGGGGGTGATCGGTCCTACGAGCAGTACTTC.

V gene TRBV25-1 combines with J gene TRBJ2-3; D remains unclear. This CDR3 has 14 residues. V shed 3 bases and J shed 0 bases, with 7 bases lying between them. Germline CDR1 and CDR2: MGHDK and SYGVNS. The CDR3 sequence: CASSDLTSTDTQYF. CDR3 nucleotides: TGTGCCAGCAGTGACCTGACTAGCACAGATACGCAGTATTTT.

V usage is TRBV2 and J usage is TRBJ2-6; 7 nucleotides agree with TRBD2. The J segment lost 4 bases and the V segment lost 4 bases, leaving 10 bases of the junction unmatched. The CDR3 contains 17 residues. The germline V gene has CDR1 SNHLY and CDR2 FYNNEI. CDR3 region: CASSGLAAPNGANVLTF. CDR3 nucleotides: TGTGCCAGCAGTGGCCTAGCGGCCCCTAACGGGGCCAACGTCCTGACTTTC.